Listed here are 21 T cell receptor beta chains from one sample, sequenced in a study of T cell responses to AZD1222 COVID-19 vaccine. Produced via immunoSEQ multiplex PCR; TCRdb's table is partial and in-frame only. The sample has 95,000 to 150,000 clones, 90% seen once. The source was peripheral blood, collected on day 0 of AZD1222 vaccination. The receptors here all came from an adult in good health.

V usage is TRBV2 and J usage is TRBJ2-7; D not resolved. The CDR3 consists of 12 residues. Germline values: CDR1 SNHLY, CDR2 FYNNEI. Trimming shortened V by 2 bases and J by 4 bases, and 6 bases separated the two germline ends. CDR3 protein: CASSEMGYEQYF. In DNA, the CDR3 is TGTGCCAGCAGTGAAATGGGATACGAGCAGTACTTC.

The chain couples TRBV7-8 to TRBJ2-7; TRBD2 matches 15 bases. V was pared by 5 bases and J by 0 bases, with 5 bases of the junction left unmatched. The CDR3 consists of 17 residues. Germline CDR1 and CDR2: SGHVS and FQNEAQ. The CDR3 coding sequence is TGTGCCAGCAGCCTGGGACTAGCGGGAGGTAACTCCTACGAGCAGTACTTC. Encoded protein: CASSLGLAGGNSYEQYF. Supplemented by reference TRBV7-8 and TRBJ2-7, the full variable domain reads GAGVSQSPRYKVAKRGQDVALRCDPISGHVSLFWYQQALGQGPEFLTYFQNEAQLDKSGLPSDRFFAERPEGSVSTLKIQRTQQEDSAVYLCASSLGLAGGNSYEQYFGPGTRLTVT.

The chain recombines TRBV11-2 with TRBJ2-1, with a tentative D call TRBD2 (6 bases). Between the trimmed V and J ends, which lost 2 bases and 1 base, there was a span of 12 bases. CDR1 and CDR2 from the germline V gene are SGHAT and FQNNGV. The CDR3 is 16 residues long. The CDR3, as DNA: TGTGCCAGCAGCTTATTAGGTGGGACTTCCTACAATGAGCAGTTCTTC. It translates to CASSLLGGTSYNEQFF.

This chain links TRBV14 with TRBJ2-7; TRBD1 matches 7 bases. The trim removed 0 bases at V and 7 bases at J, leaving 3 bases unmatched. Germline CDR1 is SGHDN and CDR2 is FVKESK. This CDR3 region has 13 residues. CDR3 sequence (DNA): TGTGCCAGCAGCCAAGATCGACAGGGAGAGCAGTACTTC. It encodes CASSQDRQGEQYF.

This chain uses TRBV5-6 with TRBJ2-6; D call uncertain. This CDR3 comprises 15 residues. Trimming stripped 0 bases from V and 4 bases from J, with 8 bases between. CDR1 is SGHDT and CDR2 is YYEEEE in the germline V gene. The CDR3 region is CASSLDMFGANVLTF. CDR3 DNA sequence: TGTGCCAGCAGCTTGGATATGTTCGGGGCCAACGTCCTGACTTTC.

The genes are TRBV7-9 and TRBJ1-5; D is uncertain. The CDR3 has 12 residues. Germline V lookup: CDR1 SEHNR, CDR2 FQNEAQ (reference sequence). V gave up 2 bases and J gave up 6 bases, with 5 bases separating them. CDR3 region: CASSLLGQPQHF. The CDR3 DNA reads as TGTGCCAGCAGCTTACTTGGTCAGCCCCAGCATTTT.

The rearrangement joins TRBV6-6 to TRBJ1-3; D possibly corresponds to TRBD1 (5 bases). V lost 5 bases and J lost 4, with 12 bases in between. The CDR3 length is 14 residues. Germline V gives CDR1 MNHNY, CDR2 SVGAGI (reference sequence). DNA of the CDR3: TGTGCCAGCAGTATTGGGACGAAAGGAAACACCATATATTTT. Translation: CASSIGTKGNTIYF.

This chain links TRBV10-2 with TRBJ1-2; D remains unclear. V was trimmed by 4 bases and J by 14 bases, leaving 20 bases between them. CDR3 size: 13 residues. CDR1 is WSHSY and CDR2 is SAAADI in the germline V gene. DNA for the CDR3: TGCGCCAGCAGTGGTGGAGAAGGTGGCGGGTATACCTTC. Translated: CASSGGEGGGYTF.

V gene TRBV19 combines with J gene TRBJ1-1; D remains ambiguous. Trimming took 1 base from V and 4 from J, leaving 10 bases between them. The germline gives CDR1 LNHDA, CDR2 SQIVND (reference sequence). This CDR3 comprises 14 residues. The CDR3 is CASSIGPGRTEAFF. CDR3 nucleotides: TGTGCCAGTAGTATAGGCCCAGGTCGCACTGAAGCTTTCTTT.

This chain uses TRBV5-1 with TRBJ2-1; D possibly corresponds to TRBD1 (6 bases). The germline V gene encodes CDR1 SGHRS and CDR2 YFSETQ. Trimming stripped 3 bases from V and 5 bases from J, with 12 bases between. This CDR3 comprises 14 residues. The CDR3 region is CASSSDWGHNEQFF. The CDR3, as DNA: TGCGCCAGCAGCTCTGACTGGGGGCACAATGAGCAGTTCTTC.

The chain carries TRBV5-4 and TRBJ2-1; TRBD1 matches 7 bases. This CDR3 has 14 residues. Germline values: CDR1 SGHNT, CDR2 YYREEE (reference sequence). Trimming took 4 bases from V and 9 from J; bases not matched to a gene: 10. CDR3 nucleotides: TGTGCCAGCAGCCGACAGGGACCGGGAAGTGAGCAGTTCTTC. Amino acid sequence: CASSRQGPGSEQFF.

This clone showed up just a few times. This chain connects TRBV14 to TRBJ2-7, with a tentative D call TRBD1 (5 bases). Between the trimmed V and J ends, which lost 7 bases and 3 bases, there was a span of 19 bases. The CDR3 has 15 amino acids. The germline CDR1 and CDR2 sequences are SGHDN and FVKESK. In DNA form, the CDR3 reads TGTGCCAGCACCCTATTTAGAGCAGGGAACTACGAGCAGTACTTC. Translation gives CASTLFRAGNYEQYF.

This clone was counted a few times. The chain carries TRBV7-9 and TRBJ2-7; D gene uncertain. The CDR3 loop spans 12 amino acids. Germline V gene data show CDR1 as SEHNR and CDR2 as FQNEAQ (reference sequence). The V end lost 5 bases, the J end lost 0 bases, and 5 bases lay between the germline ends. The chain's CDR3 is CASSPRSYEQYF. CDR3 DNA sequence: TGTGCCAGCAGCCCACGCTCCTACGAGCAGTACTTC.

Written as DNA, the CDR3 is TGCGCCAGCAGCCCGGGGGGCGTGAACTATGGCTACACCTTC. This translates into CASSPGGVNYGYTF. This rearrangement joins TRBV5-1 to TRBJ1-2; D possibly corresponds to TRBD1 (6 bases). Germline V gene sequence: CDR1 SGHRS, CDR2 YFSETQ. This CDR3 is 14 amino acids long. V was trimmed by 4 bases and J by 2 bases, leaving 12 bases between them.

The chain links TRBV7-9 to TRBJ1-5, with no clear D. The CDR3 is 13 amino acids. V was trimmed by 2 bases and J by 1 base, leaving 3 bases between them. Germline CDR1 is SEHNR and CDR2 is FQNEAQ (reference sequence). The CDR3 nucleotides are TGTGCCAGCAGCTTAACAAGCAATCAGCCCCAGCATTTT. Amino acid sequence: CASSLTSNQPQHF.

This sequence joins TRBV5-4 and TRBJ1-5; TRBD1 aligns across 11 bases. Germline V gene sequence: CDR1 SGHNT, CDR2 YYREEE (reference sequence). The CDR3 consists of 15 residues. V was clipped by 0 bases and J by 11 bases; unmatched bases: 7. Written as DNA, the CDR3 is TGTGCCAGCAGCTTGGGCGGACAGGGGGCCGAGTCCCAGCATTTT. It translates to CASSLGGQGAESQHF.

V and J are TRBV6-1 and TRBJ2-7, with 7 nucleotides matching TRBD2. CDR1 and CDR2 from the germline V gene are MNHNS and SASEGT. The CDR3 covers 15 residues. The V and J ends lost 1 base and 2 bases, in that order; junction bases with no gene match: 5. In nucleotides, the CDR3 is TGTGCCAGCAGTGAAGGGCTAGCGGAGGCCTACGAGCAGTACTTC. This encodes CASSEGLAEAYEQYF.

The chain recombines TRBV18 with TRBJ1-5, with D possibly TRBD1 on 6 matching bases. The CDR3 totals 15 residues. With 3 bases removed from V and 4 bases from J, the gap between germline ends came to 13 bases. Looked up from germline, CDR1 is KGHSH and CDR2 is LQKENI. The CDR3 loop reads CASSPLGGNNQPQHF. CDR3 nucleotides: TGTGCCAGCTCACCCTTAGGGGGAAATAATCAGCCCCAGCATTTT.

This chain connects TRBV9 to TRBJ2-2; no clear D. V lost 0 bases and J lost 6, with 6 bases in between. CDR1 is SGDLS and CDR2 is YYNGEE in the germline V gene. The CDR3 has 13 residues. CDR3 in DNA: TGTGCCAGCAGCGTAGTTGCCTCCGGGGAGCTGTTTTTT. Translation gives CASSVVASGELFF.

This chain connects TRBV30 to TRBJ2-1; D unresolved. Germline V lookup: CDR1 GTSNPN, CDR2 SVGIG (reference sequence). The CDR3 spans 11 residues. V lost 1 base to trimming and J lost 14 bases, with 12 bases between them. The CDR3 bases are TGTGCCTGGAGTGCCGTAGATTCTAAGTTCTTC. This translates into CAWSAVDSKFF. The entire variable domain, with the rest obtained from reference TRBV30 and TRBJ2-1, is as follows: SQTIHQWPATLVQPVGSPLSLECTVEGTSNPNLYWYRQAAGRGLQLLFYSVGIGQISSEVPQNLSASRPQDRQFILSSKKLLLSDSGFYLCAWSAVDSKFFGPGTRLTVL.

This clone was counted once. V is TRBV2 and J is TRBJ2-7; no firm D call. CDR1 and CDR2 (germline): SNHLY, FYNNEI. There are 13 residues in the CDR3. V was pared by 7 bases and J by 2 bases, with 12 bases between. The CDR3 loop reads CASNRGYPYEQYF. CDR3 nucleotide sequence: TGTGCCAGCAACCGCGGTTATCCCTACGAGCAGTACTTC.